This T cell receptor (beta chain) was retrieved from a study of shared clonotypes between healthy human individuals (TCRdb year 2020). A note on the overall study: A couple of women and three men aged 18 to 49 years were included in the cohort. Different laboratories and diverse techniques were used to prepare libraries and sequence TCR repertoires, to increase sequencing depth and limit assay-specific biases. To estimate repertoire size and how much clonotype sharing occurs between individuals, the study deeply sequenced the blood TCR repertoires of five healthy adults. For each donor, CD4 naive and CD4 memory were each run on three plates, CD8 naive on two plates, and CD8 memory on one plate. Per donor, leukapheresis produced somewhere between about 0.8 and 9.5 billion PBMCs.

Using the deep immunoSEQ assay, multiplex PCR amplified TCR CDR3 regions from genomic DNA. For each cell subset, the extracted genomic DNA was distributed evenly across all wells of several immunoSEQ 96-well plates, and each plate served as one replicate. Each replicate PCR for sorted subsets received around 0.2 ug genomic DNA, equal to about 29,000 T cell genomes. The purified libraries were quantified using a Qubit 3.0 fluorometer, sized with a Bioanalyzer 2100, and then quantified again using the KAPA Library Quantification kit. A separate single-read 150-cycle Illumina NextSeq 550 flow cell was used to sequence each immunoSEQ 96-well plate. For the original study's pipeline: Because the immunoSEQ output held only junctional sequences and lacked quality scores, the filtering could not match the filtering applied to full-length reads. Sequences were annotated with PyIR, a Python wrapper for IgBLAST v1.9, using IMGT germline references to assign V/J genes and CDR3. Reads were removed for weak V/J assignments (E-value above 1e-6), missing CDR3, stop codons, out-of-frame junctions, or ambiguous translated residues. V3J clonotypes were defined by identical inferred V gene, J gene, and CDR3 amino acid sequence. The percentage overlap between two repertoires was calculated by dividing the number of shared unique clonotypes by the size of the smaller repertoire. Richness of each repertoire was evaluated using RTK rarefaction, the Chao1 estimator, and Recon v2.1 estimates of unobserved clonotypes. Generation probabilities were computed with OLGA for all TCRbeta clonotypes obtained by the gDNA method from a handful of donors. TCRdb obtained this table from immuneACCESS and retained in-frame rearrangements with V and J assigned. These tables miss some clones; where compared with another copy, unresolved V genes account for less than half of the shortfall, and the remainder is unexplained. The V and J calls and the clone size are those of that table, but D and trimming were determined from the DNA. In this sample the table shows about 2.1 million clones, 90% to 95% of which occur a single time. The top ten clonotypes cover less than 2% of the sample.

On this clone: No cognate antigen has been identified for it. It has no much larger one-base neighbor in the sample; base qualities were not kept.

CD8 naive samples consisted of CD45RO-negative cells that were positively selected for CCR7, yielding a CD45RA+CCR7+ population without TemRA cells. The donors were healthy, HIV-negative adults with no recently reported acute infections or vaccinations. Every donor was a Caucasian adult residing in Nashville, Tennessee, USA. Blood was obtained by leukapheresis, after which PBMCs were separated by Ficoll-Histopaque density gradient centrifugation and cryopreserved in liquid nitrogen vapor phase. Purity and quantity of every magnetically sorted T cell population were checked by analytical flow cytometry. Each sorted fraction had its genomic DNA isolated and then quantified by UV absorbance on a Nanodrop 2000c. Per the germline V gene (reference sequence), LNHDA is the CDR1 and SQIVND is the CDR2. The CDR3 starts with the cysteine, ends with the phenylalanine, and has 14 residues. Only the CDR3 region is kept as DNA, spanning 42 bases read in frame from base 1. V and J are truncated by 9 bases and 1 base respectively, leaving an intervening sequence of 14 bases.

Results and caveats for the whole study, not just this receptor: Pairwise subsampling led to the expectation that sequencing depth would affect the degree of clonotype sharing among donors. Sharing across several donors was observed for around 5% of naive CD4, about 3.2% of naive CD8, 2.3% of memory CD4, and roughly 0.4% of memory CD8 clonotypes. Estimated clonotype richness was generally larger for naive than for memory subsets. Compared with non-shared clonotypes, clonotypes shared by all four sorted-subset donors had higher generation probabilities. Sampling was restricted to blood, and TCR repertoires in tissues likely differ from the TCR repertoires found in blood. Rarefaction of sorted-subset datasets indicated incomplete sequencing despite the large sequencing depth. Because the study included only a small number of donors, the genetic and exposure-history diversity represented was limited.

The receptor was derived from a man aged 18 to 30 in good health. Some clones in this sample may be carry-over from other donors' samples. The sequenced sample consisted of naive CD8+ T cells from PBMCs. The cell subset or site label on this specimen signifies: CD45RA+CCR7+. The rearranged chain carries TRBV19 and TRBJ2-3; too little of a D gene remains to name it. In nucleotide form, the sequence is TGTGCCAGCAACCCCAACTTCCGCACAGATACGCAGTATTTT. Translated, this is CASNPNFRTDTQYF.